This TCR beta chain was retrieved from a study of blood T cell repertoires in COVID-19. Data came from immunoSEQ multiplex PCR; TCRdb stores just in-frame clones and leaves some out. The sample holds about 300,000 clones, 80% to 90% seen once. The germline V and J ends were trimmed by 4 bases and 3 bases, with 16 bases remaining between them. Germline CDR1 is MNHEY and CDR2 is SMNVEV (reference sequence). The CDR3 length is 15 residues. The receptor comes from a woman in her forties or fifties with COVID-19, enrolled during active disease. Sequencing was done on a sample of peripheral blood. This chain links TRBV27 with TRBJ2-7; tentative D call: TRBD2 (6 bases). CDR3 residues: CASSSLLAAHYEQYF. The CDR3 coding sequence is TGTGCCAGCAGTTCTCTCTTAGCGGCCCACTACGAGCAGTACTTC.